The 23 T cell receptor beta chains below come from one sample, sequenced in a study of shared clonotypes between healthy human individuals. TCRdb keeps only in-frame clones here, not all; method: immunoSEQ multiplex PCR. The table includes 2 million to 3 million clones, more than 85% detected once. The specimen sequenced was naive CD4+ T cells from PBMCs. Subset meaning: CD45RA+ positively selected. All receptors come from a man aged 18 to 35 in good health. Some clones in this sample may be carry-over from other donors' samples.

The chain employs TRBV18 and TRBJ2-5; the D is unclear. This CDR3 has 14 residues. Germline V gives CDR1 KGHSH, CDR2 LQKENI. The V and J ends lost 5 bases and 4 bases respectively, with 14 bases between them. Written as DNA, the CDR3 is TGTGCCAGCTCAGGTAGTAGCCACGGAGAGACCCAGTACTTC. It translates to CASSGSSHGETQYF.

The chain has TRBV28 and TRBJ2-7; D unresolved. CDR1 MDHEN and CDR2 SYDVKM come from the germline V gene. The CDR3 is 15 amino acids. V was shortened by 5 bases and J by 0 bases, with 14 bases between the two germline ends. CDR3 residues: CASSAHGAVSYEQYF. The CDR3 nucleotides are TGTGCCAGCAGTGCCCACGGTGCGGTCTCCTACGAGCAGTACTTC.

This chain uses TRBV10-3 with TRBJ1-5; D remains ambiguous. CDR1 is ENHRY, CDR2 SYGVKD, per germline. This CDR3 region has 8 residues. V lost 10 bases and J 5 bases, leaving 0 bases between the germline ends. The CDR3, as DNA: TGTGCCAATCAGCCCCAGCATTTT. Translation gives CANQPQHF.

The chain carries TRBV28 and TRBJ2-5; D not certain. The length of the CDR3 is 10 residues. V lost 5 bases and J 5 bases, leaving 3 bases between the germline ends. In germline, CDR1 is MDHEN, CDR2 SYDVKM. CDR3 nucleotide sequence: TGTGCCAGCAGTAAGGAGACCCAGTACTTC. Encoded protein: CASSKETQYF.

The chain recombines TRBV5-5 with TRBJ1-4; TRBD1 matches 7 bases. Per germline, CDR1 SGHKS and CDR2 YYEKEE (reference sequence). This CDR3 has 16 amino acids. V dropped 4 bases and J dropped 5; count of bases not matched to a gene: 11. CDR3 sequence reads: CASSRTPTGLNEKLFF. Here the CDR3 DNA reads TGTGCCAGCAGCAGAACACCGACAGGGCTAAATGAAAAACTGTTTTTT. The whole variable domain, remainder taken from reference TRBV5-5 and TRBJ1-4, is DAGVTQSPTHLIKTRGQQVTLRCSPISGHKSVSWYQQVLGQGPQFIFQYYEKEERGRGNFPDRFSARQFPNYSSELNVNALLLGDSALYLCASSRTPTGLNEKLFFGSGTQLSVL.

Concerning this clone: Distinct nucleotide sequences in the sample also encode this CDR3. This chain connects TRBV14 to TRBJ2-5; D is uncertain. Germline V gene sequence: CDR1 SGHDN, CDR2 FVKESK. The CDR3 runs 11 residues. V lost 3 bases to trimming and J lost 5 bases, with 4 bases between them. In DNA form, the CDR3 reads TGTGCCAGCAGCCACGGTGAGACCCAGTACTTC. It is translated as CASSHGETQYF.

The chain combines TRBV28 with TRBJ2-3, with a tentative D call TRBD2 (6 bases). V lost 2 bases and J 4 bases, leaving 13 bases between the germline ends. The CDR3 loop spans 15 amino acids. Germline V gives CDR1 MDHEN, CDR2 SYDVKM. CDR3 loop: CASSLGGSPPDTQYF. As DNA, the CDR3 is TGTGCCAGCAGTTTAGGAGGGAGCCCACCAGATACGCAGTATTTT. Combining the CDR3 with reference TRBV28 and TRBJ2-3 gives the whole variable domain DVKVTQSSRYLVKRTGEKVFLECVQDMDHENMFWYRQDPGLGLRLIYFSYDVKMKEKGDIPEGYSVSREKKERFSLILESASTNQTSMYLCASSLGGSPPDTQYFGPGTRLTVL.

The J gene is TRBJ2-7, the V gene TRBV7-2, with 8 nucleotides matching TRBD1. This CDR3 has 12 amino acids. Germline trimming cut 8 bases from V and 4 bases from J; bases unmatched to any gene: 4. In germline, CDR1 is SGHTA, CDR2 FQGNSA. CDR3 amino acids: CASGRDRYEQYF. In DNA form, the CDR3 reads TGTGCCAGCGGGCGGGACAGGTACGAGCAGTACTTC. Full variable domain (outside the CDR3, taken from reference TRBV7-2 and TRBJ2-7): GAGVSQSPSNKVTEKGKDVELRCDPISGHTALYWYRQSLGQGLEFLIYFQGNSAPDKSGLPSDRFSAERTGGSVSTLTIQRTQQEDSAVYLCASGRDRYEQYFGPGTRLTVT.

V and J are TRBV6-5 and TRBJ2-7, with 7 bases aligning to TRBD1. CDR1 is MNHEY, CDR2 SVGAGI, per germline. The J segment lost 6 bases and the V segment lost 6 bases, leaving 14 bases of the junction unmatched. The CDR3 contains 15 residues. CDR3 sequence (DNA): TGTGCCAGCAGCAGATCGACAGGGAGCGAAGGCGAGCAGTACTTC. It yields the protein CASSRSTGSEGEQYF.

The gene calls are TRBV25-1 and TRBJ2-5; the D is unclear. CDR1 MGHDK and CDR2 SYGVNS come from the germline V gene. This CDR3 has 15 residues. With 5 bases removed from V and 1 base from J, the gap between germline ends came to 14 bases. The CDR3 DNA is TGTGCCAGCAGTCCCCCCGGGCTGCCCCAAGAGACCCAGTACTTC. Translation: CASSPPGLPQETQYF.

The chain carries TRBV6-6 and TRBJ2-1; TRBD2 is a possible D gene (6 bases). Per germline, CDR1 MNHNY and CDR2 SVGAGI (reference sequence). CDR3 size: 15 residues. V was shortened by 0 bases and J by 7 bases, with 13 bases between the two germline ends. CDR3 sequence: CASSYSRAGGNEQFF. DNA for the CDR3: TGTGCCAGCAGTTACTCGAGGGCAGGAGGGAATGAGCAGTTCTTC.

This rearrangement joins TRBV28 to TRBJ2-1, with D tentatively TRBD1 (6 bases). V gave up 6 bases and J gave up 0 bases, with 15 bases separating them. Per the germline V gene, CDR1 is MDHEN and CDR2 is SYDVKM. This CDR3 contains 16 residues. CDR3 DNA: TGTGCCAGCAGGGAAACAGGGTTACGCTCCTACAATGAGCAGTTCTTC. It codes for CASRETGLRSYNEQFF.

J is TRBJ2-5 and V is TRBV7-3; possibly TRBD1 or TRBD2 for D (5 bases each). The V gene's germline CDR1 is SGHTA and CDR2 FQGTGA. The CDR3 length is 15 residues. V was trimmed by 2 bases and J by 11 bases, leaving 21 bases between them. CDR3 sequence: CASSLLGRAQGEQYF. DNA of the CDR3: TGTGCCAGCAGCTTATTGGGACGCGCTCAGGGAGAGCAGTACTTC.

V and J are TRBV10-3 and TRBJ1-5, with D tentatively TRBD1 (5 bases). Germline V gives CDR1 ENHRY, CDR2 SYGVKD. This CDR3 contains 15 residues. Trimming removed 0 bases at V and 4 bases at J, with 10 bases between. For the CDR3, the DNA is TGTGCCATCAGTGAGTCAGGGGTCGTAAATCAGCCCCAGCATTTT. Translation: CAISESGVVNQPQHF.

The chain carries TRBV5-1 and TRBJ2-1; 9 bases agree with TRBD2. With 2 bases clipped from V and 3 bases from J, the junction kept 3 bases outside the gene matches. Germline CDR1 SGHRS, CDR2 YFSETQ. This CDR3 has 15 residues. CDR3 nucleotides: TGCGCCAGCAGCTTCTCTAGCGGGGACTACAATGAGCAGTTCTTC. Its protein product is CASSFSSGDYNEQFF.

The chain is built from TRBV7-8 and TRBJ2-1; TRBD2 matches at 9 bases. V lost 2 bases, J lost 5 bases, and 7 bases stayed unmatched. Germline lookup yields CDR1 SGHVS and CDR2 FQNEAQ. This CDR3 spans 16 amino acids. DNA of the CDR3: TGTGCCAGCAGCTTAAGGGGCGGGAGGGCCAACAATGAGCAGTTCTTC. Its protein is CASSLRGGRANNEQFF.

The chain links TRBV28 to TRBJ2-4; a possible D gene is TRBD2 (5 bases). Germline values: CDR1 MDHEN, CDR2 SYDVKM. This CDR3 spans 13 amino acids. The ends were cut back, 6 bases at V and 13 bases at J, with 19 bases in the middle. CDR3 sequence: CASSPSSAASQYF. DNA of the CDR3: TGTGCCAGCAGCCCGAGCAGTGCGGCTAGCCAGTACTTC.

A note on this clone: This CDR3 is also generated by other DNA sequences in the sample. The chain employs TRBV7-3 and TRBJ2-7; TRBD1 matches at 8 bases. The CDR3 is 13 residues long. In germline, CDR1 is SGHTA, CDR2 FQGTGA. V trimming: 1 base; J trimming: 4 bases; junction bases outside the gene matches: 0. The CDR3 is CASSLNRGYEQYF. In DNA, the CDR3 is TGTGCCAGCAGCTTAAACAGGGGGTACGAGCAGTACTTC.

The chain employs TRBV19 and TRBJ2-3; D might be TRBD2 (5 bases). The CDR3 length is 12 residues. Germline CDR1 LNHDA, CDR2 SQIVND (reference sequence). V gave up 4 bases and J gave up 8 bases, with 10 bases separating them. This chain's CDR3 is CASSTSRGTQYF. In DNA, the CDR3 is TGTGCCAGTAGTACCTCTCGGGGTACGCAGTATTTT.

This clone came up once. The chain recombines TRBV7-3 with TRBJ2-7; D not resolved. Between the trimmed V and J ends, which lost 1 base and 4 bases, there was a span of 8 bases. The CDR3 length is 13 residues. The V gene's germline CDR1 is SGHTA and CDR2 FQGTGA. CDR3 sequence: CASSLKASYEQYF. DNA for the CDR3: TGTGCCAGCAGCTTAAAGGCAAGTTACGAGCAGTACTTC.

This rearrangement joins TRBV7-9 to TRBJ1-1; D not resolved. The V end lost 0 bases, the J end lost 7 bases, and 6 bases lay between the germline ends. Germline V gene sequence: CDR1 SEHNR, CDR2 FQNEAQ (reference sequence). The CDR3 has 12 amino acids. The CDR3 sequence is CASSLALGEAFF. CDR3 in DNA: TGTGCCAGCAGCTTAGCGCTCGGTGAAGCTTTCTTT.

V usage is TRBV5-1 and J usage is TRBJ2-3; 8 bases line up with TRBD2. After removal of 2 bases from V and 5 bases from J, the junction contained 4 bases not matched to a gene. This CDR3 spans 14 amino acids. The germline V gene has CDR1 SGHRS and CDR2 YFSETQ. The CDR3 protein is CASSFVTSVDTQYF. DNA for the CDR3: TGCGCCAGCAGCTTCGTGACTAGCGTAGATACGCAGTATTTT.

The gene calls are TRBV27 and TRBJ2-5; D is unresolved. Germline V gene lookup returns CDR1 MNHEY and CDR2 SMNVEV (reference sequence). The V and J ends lost 3 bases and 5 bases respectively, with 10 bases between them. The CDR3 has 13 residues. The CDR3 DNA reads as TGTGCCAGCAGTTTGGTGCTCCGGGAGACCCAGTACTTC. Translation gives CASSLVLRETQYF.